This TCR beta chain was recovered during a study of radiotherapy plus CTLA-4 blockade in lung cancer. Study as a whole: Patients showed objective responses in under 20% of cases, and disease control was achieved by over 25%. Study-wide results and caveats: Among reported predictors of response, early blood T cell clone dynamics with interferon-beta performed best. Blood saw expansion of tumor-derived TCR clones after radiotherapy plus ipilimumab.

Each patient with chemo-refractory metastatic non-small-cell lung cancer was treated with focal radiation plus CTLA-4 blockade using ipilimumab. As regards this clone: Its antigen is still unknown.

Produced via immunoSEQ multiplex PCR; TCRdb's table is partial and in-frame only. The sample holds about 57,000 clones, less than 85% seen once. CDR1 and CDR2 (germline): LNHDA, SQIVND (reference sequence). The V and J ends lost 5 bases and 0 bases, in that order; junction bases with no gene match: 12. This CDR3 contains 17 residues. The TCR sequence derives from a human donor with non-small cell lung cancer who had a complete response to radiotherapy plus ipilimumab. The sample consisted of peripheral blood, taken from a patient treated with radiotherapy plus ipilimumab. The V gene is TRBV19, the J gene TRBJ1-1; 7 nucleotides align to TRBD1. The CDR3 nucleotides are TGTGCCAGTAGTCCCCGACAGGGAGCATCATTGAACACTGAAGCTTTCTTT. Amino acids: CASSPRQGASLNTEAFF.